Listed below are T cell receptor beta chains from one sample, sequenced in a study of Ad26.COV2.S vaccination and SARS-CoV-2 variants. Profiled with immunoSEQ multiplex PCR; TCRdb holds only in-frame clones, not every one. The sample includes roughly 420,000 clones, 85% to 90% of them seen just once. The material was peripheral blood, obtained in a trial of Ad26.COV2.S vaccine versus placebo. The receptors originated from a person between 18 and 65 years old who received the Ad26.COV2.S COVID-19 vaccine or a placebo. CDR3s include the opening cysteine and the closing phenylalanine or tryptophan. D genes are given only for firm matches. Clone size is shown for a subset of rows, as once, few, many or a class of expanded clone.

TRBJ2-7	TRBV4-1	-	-	TGCGCCAGCAGCCAAGGAGGATTCCCCTACGAGCAGTACTTC	CASSQGGFPYEQYF
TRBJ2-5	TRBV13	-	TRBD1	TGTGCCAGCAGCGGCTACAGGGGGCCGGAGGAGACCCAGTACTTC	CASSGYRGPEETQYF
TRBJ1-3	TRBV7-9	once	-	TGTGCCAGCAGCTTAGATACGTCGAGGACTGGAAACACCATATATTTT	CASSLDTSRTGNTIYF
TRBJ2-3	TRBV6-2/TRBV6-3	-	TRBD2	TGTGCCAGCAGTCCCCTACTAGCGGGAGGGGCAGATACGCAGTATTTT	CASSPLLAGGADTQYF
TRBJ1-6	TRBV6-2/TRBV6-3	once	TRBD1	TGTGCCAGCAGTTACGGGACACCGGGACAGGGCTTATCACCCCTCCACTTT	CASSYGTPGQGLSPLHF
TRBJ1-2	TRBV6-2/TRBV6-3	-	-	TGTGCCAGCAGTTACCCCTCCCGGGGGGCGGACTATGGCTACACCTTC	CASSYPSRGADYGYTF
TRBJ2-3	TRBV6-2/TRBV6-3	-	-	TGTGCCAGCAGTTACACCAGCTATAGCACAGATACGCAGTATTTT	CASSYTSYSTDTQYF
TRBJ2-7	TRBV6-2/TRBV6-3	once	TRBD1	TGTGCCAGCAGTTTGTTAGGACAGGGCATCCTCTACGAGCAGTACTTC	CASSLLGQGILYEQYF
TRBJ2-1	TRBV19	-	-	TGTGCCAGTAGTGCCCAGCTCGACCCCTACAATGAGCAGTTCTTC	CASSAQLDPYNEQFF
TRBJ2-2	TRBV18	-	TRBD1	TGTGCCAGCTCCCCCACTACAGGGGCGGCCGGGGAGCTGTTTTTT	CASSPTTGAAGELFF
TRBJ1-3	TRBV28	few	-	TGTGCCAGCAGCTACAGGGACACCATATATTTT	CASSYRDTIYF
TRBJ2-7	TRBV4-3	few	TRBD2	TGCGCCAGCAGCCAATCAACTAGCGGCAACTACGAGCAGTACTTC	CASSQSTSGNYEQYF
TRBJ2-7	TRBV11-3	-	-	TGTGCCAGCAGCTGGACCGAGGGCTTTGAGCAGTACTTC	CASSWTEGFEQYF
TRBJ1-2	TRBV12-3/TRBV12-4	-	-	TGTGCCAGCAGTCCACCAGGGTATGGCTACACCTTC	CASSPPGYGYTF
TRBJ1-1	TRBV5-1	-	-	TGCGCCAGCAGCTCTTTGGGGCGAACTGAAGCTTTCTTT	CASSSLGRTEAFF
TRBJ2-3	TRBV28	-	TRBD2	TGTGCCAGCAGCTCGGGGGGACTATCAACAGATACGCAGTATTTT	CASSSGGLSTDTQYF
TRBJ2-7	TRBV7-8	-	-	TGTGCCAGCGGTGGACGGCGGCCTCTCGAGCAGTACTTC	CASGGRRPLEQYF
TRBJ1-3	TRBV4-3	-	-	TGCGCCAGCAGCCAAGACAGGCTGTTGGGAAACACCATATATTTT	CASSQDRLLGNTIYF
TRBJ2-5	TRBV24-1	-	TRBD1	TGTGCCACCAGCCCAGGGACAGGGAGAGAGACCCAGTACTTC	CATSPGTGRETQYF
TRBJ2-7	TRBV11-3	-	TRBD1	TGTGCCAGCAGCCCCGACAGGGGGTACGAGCAGTACTTC	CASSPDRGYEQYF
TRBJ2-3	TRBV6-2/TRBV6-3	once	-	TGTGCCAGCAGTTATGTGGGGACCACAGATACGCAGTATTTT	CASSYVGTTDTQYF
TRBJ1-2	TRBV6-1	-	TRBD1	TGTGCCAGCAGTGAATTGACAGGGAGGAATGGCTACACCTTC	CASSELTGRNGYTF
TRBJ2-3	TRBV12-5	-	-	TGTGCTAGTGCCGGGCAGGGGTCCACAGATACGCAGTATTTT	CASAGQGSTDTQYF
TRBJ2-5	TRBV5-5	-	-	TGTGCCAGCAGCATGAATGGGGCGAACCCCCAAGAGACCCAGTACTTC	CASSMNGANPQETQYF
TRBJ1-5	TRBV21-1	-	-	TGTGCCAGCATCTTGAGGGACTATAGCAATCAGCCCCAGCATTTT	CASILRDYSNQPQHF
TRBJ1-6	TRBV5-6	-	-	TGTGCCAGCAGCCGAAGCTCCTATAATTCACCCCTCCACTTT	CASSRSSYNSPLHF
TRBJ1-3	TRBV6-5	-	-	TGTGCCAGCAGTTACGAGTTTGGAAACACCATATATTTT	CASSYEFGNTIYF
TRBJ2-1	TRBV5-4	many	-	TGTGCCAGCAGCCCCAAAATAGCCTCCAATGAGCAGTTCTTC	CASSPKIASNEQFF
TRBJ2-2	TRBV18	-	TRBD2	TGTGCCAGCTCACCCGGACTAGCGGGGACCGGGGAGCTGTTTTTT	CASSPGLAGTGELFF
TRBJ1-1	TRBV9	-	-	TGTGCCAGCAGCGTAGATCGGGCCTTGAACACTGAAGCTTTCTTT	CASSVDRALNTEAFF
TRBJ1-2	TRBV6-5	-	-	TGTGCCAGCAGTTACTCGAGAGTTAACTATGGCTACACCTTC	CASSYSRVNYGYTF
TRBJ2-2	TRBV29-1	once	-	TGCAGCGTTGAGTCTGGGTTCACCGGGGAGCTGTTTTTT	CSVESGFTGELFF
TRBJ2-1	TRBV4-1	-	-	TGCGCCAGCAGCCAAGATAGCTACAATGAGCAGTTCTTC	CASSQDSYNEQFF
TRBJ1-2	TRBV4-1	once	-	TGCGCCAGCAGCCCTATCTCGGGGAAGGGATATGGCTACACCTTC	CASSPISGKGYGYTF
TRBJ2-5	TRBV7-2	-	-	TGTGCCAGCAGCTTAGGGCAGCAAGAGACCCAGTACTTC	CASSLGQQETQYF
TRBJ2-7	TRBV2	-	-	TGTGCCAGCAGGGACCGAGCCTACGAGCAGTACTTC	CASRDRAYEQYF
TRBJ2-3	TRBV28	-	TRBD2	TGTGCCAGCAGTCCCTGGGGAGGGCGCGCAGATACGCAGTATTTT	CASSPWGGRADTQYF
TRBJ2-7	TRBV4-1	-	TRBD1	TGCGCCAGCAGCCAGCAAGGACAGGGAGGTGGTGAGCAGTACTTC	CASSQQGQGGGEQYF
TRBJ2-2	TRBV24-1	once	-	TGTGCCACCAGTGATGCCAGGACCCTGGTTACCGGGGAGCTGTTTTTT	CATSDARTLVTGELFF
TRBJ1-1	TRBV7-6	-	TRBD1	TGTGCCAGCAGCTTTATGGCGGGACAGGGGAACACTGAAGCTTTCTTT	CASSFMAGQGNTEAFF
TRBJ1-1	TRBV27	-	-	TGTGCCAGCAAAACAACAGGTGAAGCTTTCTTT	CASKTTGEAFF
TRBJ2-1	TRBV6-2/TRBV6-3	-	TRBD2	TGTGCCAGCACCCCCCGGGGGGACTCCTACAATGAGCAGTTCTTC	CASTPRGDSYNEQFF
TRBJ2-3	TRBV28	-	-	TGTGCCAGCAGTTTACGGACTCTGAAGGGTACGCAGTATTTT	CASSLRTLKGTQYF
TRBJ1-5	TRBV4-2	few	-	TGTGCCAGCAGCCAAGATGGAGGGGTTGGATATCAGCCCCAGCATTTT	CASSQDGGVGYQPQHF
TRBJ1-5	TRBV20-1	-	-	TGCAGTGCTGGTGCCGAGGGGATGGGCAATCAGCCCCAGCATTTT	CSAGAEGMGNQPQHF
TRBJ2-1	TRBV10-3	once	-	TGTGCCATCAGTGAGTCGTGGGGGGACCGTGGGGATGAGCAGTTCTTC	CAISESWGDRGDEQFF
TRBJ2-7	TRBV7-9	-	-	TGTGCCAGCAGCCGTTTTAACGCGCCTCACGAGCAGTACTTC	CASSRFNAPHEQYF
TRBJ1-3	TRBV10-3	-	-	TGTGCCGTATACCGGGCCACTAGCTCTGGAAACACCATATATTTT	CAVYRATSSGNTIYF
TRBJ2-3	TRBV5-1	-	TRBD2	TGCGCCAGCAGCATTGGGGGGGGTACCACCACAGATACGCAGTATTTT	CASSIGGGTTTDTQYF
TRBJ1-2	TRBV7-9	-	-	TGTGCCAGCAGACGAACAGGAGACTATGGCTACACCTTC	CASRRTGDYGYTF
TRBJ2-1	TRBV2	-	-	TGTGCCAGCAACTCGTTTGGAAGGACTACGACCTACAATGAGCAGTTCTTC	CASNSFGRTTTYNEQFF
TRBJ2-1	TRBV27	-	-	TGTGCCAGCAGGGCGGGGCTGAGATACAATGAGCAGTTCTTC	CASRAGLRYNEQFF
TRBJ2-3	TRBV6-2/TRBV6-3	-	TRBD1	TGTGCCAGCAGTGGAGACAGGGCCACAGATACGCAGTATTTT	CASSGDRATDTQYF